A selection of T cell receptor beta chains follows, all from one sample in a study of glioma-infiltrating T cells. TCRdb re-called the multiplex PCR reads through MiXCR, storing one row per CDR3 protein. The sample records 95,000 to 150,000 distinct CDR3 sequences, around 23% being singletons. Input material: glioma tissue, nonneoplastic brain tissue, or PBMCs (not recorded which). These receptors were collected from a human donor with low-grade glioma or glioblastoma, undergoing nonglioma brain surgery, or in good health (not recorded which). Each CDR3 is given with its conserved first and last residue. D genes are given only for firm matches. Clone size appears in some rows only: once, few, many, or a class for an expanded clone.

14,many,NA,TRBV20-1,TRBJ1-2,CSARGAGINYGYTF,TGCAGTGCTAGAGGGGCTGGGATTAACTATGGCTACACCTTC
14,many,NA,TRBV6-1,TRBJ2-7,CASRAEGSSYEQYF,TGTGCCAGCAGGGCGGAGGGGAGCTCCTACGAGCAGTACTTC
13,few,NA,TRBV30,TRBJ1-3,CAWSAGSGNTIYF,TGTGCCTGGAGCGCGGGCTCTGGAAACACCATATATTTT
17,few,TRBD1,TRBV19,TRBJ1-1,CASSPHAGGKKNTEAFF,TGTGCCAGTAGTCCCCACGCAGGGGGGAAGAAGAACACTGAAGCTTTCTTT
13,many,TRBD2,TRBV6-6,TRBJ2-5,CASSYGGGETQYF,TGTGCCAGCAGTTACGGGGGGGGTGAGACCCAGTACTTC
17,many,NA,TRBV3-1,TRBJ2-1,CASSQDKFRRGDNEQFF,TGTGCCAGCAGCCAAGATAAATTTCGGCGGGGCGACAATGAGCAGTTCTTC
12,many,NA,TRBV6-1,TRBJ2-5,CASFSTQETQYF,TGTGCCAGCTTTTCTACTCAAGAGACCCAGTACTTC
16,NA,TRBD1,TRBV5-4,TRBJ2-5,CASSHLSQTGEETQYF,TGTGCCAGCAGCCACCTCAGCCAAACAGGGGAAGAGACCCAGTACTTC
13,many,TRBD2,TRBV4-1,TRBJ2-3,CASSLGLASTQYF,TGCGCCAGCAGCCTGGGACTAGCGAGTACGCAGTATTTT
17,many,TRBD2,TRBV6-2/TRBV6-3,TRBJ2-7,CASSSDQLAGVSYEQYF,TGTGCCAGCAGTAGCGACCAACTAGCGGGAGTCTCCTACGAGCAGTACTTC
13,many,NA,TRBV6-1,TRBJ2-7,CASTQTVPYEQYF,TGTGCCAGCACGCAGACTGTTCCCTACGAGCAGTACTTC
16,few,TRBD2,TRBV6-5,TRBJ2-7,CSSSYLTSGRTHEQYF,TGTTCCAGCAGTTACCTGACTAGCGGGAGGACCCACGAGCAGTACTTC
17,few,TRBD1,TRBV19,TRBJ2-3,CASSKSPGQGVADTQYF,TGTGCCAGTAGTAAATCACCGGGACAGGGGGTCGCAGATACGCAGTATTTT
11,many,NA,TRBV28,TRBJ1-1,CASSLALGAFF,TGTGCCAGCAGTTTAGCCTTGGGAGCTTTCTTT
14,many,NA,TRBV6-6,TRBJ2-7,CASSYGQGGYEQYF,TGTGCCAGCAGTTACGGGCAGGGAGGCTACGAGCAGTACTTC
14,many,NA,TRBV19,TRBJ1-4,CASTTGSRGEKLFF,TGTGCCAGTACTACGGGCTCCCGAGGCGAAAAACTGTTTTTT
15,NA,NA,TRBV2,TRBJ1-2,CASSEDPQGSYSYTF,TGTGCCAGCAGTGAAGATCCACAGGGTAGCTATAGCTACACCTTC
14,few,NA,TRBV5-1,TRBJ2-2,CASSLEGNTGELFF,TGCGCCAGCAGCTTGGAAGGGAACACCGGGGAGCTGTTTTTT
16,many,NA,TRBV27,TRBJ2-3,CASSLLQGDSTDTQYF,TGTGCCAGCAGTTTATTGCAAGGAGATAGTACAGATACGCAGTATTTT
12,many,NA,TRBV11-1,TRBJ2-5,CASSFARETQYF,TGTGCCAGCAGCTTCGCGAGGGAGACCCAGTACTTC
13,NA,NA,TRBV5-5,TRBJ1-1,CASRPQGRTEAFF,TGTGCCAGCAGACCACAGGGACGGACTGAAGCTTTCTTT
15,few,NA,TRBV10-3,TRBJ1-1,CAISEATDGNTEAFF,TGTGCCATCAGTGAGGCGACGGACGGGAACACTGAAGCTTTCTTT
16,once,TRBD1,TRBV27,TRBJ2-7,CAGSSTSGTVDYEQYF,TGTGCCGGCAGCTCTACCTCCGGGACAGTCGACTACGAGCAGTACTTC
14,few,NA,TRBV9,TRBJ2-1,CASSESDRYHEQFF,TGTGCCAGCAGCGAATCCGACAGATACCATGAGCAGTTCTTC
17,few,TRBD1,TRBV18,TRBJ2-3,CASSPPNRGTSTDTQYF,TGTGCCAGCTCACCACCGAACAGGGGGACTAGCACAGATACGCAGTATTTT
15,many,NA,TRBV6-2/TRBV6-3,TRBJ1-3,CASSYGDSSGNTIYF,TGTGCCAGCAGTTACGGCGACAGCTCTGGAAACACCATATATTTT
13,NA,NA,TRBV28,TRBJ2-7,CASREGAGSEQYF,TGTGCCAGCAGGGAAGGGGCAGGGAGCGAGCAGTACTTC
15,NA,NA,TRBV5-6,TRBJ1-6,CASSLTGVHNSPLHF,TGTGCCAGCAGCTTAACGGGGGTCCATAATTCACCCCTCCACTTT
15,once,TRBD1,TRBV4-3,TRBJ2-7,CASSPDRGWSYKQYF,TGCGCCAGCAGCCCGGACAGGGGGTGGTCCTACAAGCAGTACTTC
13,many,NA,TRBV7-9,TRBJ1-2,CASSPTLTRGYTF,TGTGCCAGCAGCCCGACTCTGACGCGTGGCTACACCTTC
16,NA,NA,TRBV12-3/TRBV12-4,TRBJ2-7,CASSSPPGTSTYEQYF,TGTGCCAGCAGTTCCCCCCCCGGGACTTCCACCTACGAGCAGTACTTC
15,many,TRBD1,TRBV19,TRBJ1-5,CASTPGTGGDQPQHF,TGTGCCAGTACCCCCGGGACAGGGGGCGATCAGCCCCAGCATTTT
16,few,NA,TRBV6-6,TRBJ1-1,CASSYLRMASGTEAFF,TGTGCCAGCAGTTACTTAAGGATGGCCTCTGGCACTGAAGCTTTCTTT
16,NA,NA,TRBV4-3,TRBJ1-1,CASSRQPGSGKTEAFF,TGCGCCAGCAGCCGCCAACCGGGAAGTGGGAAAACTGAAGCTTTCTTT
13,NA,NA,TRBV20-1,TRBJ2-3,CSARAQRTDAKYF,TGCAGTGCTAGGGCCCAACGGACAGATGCGAAGTATTTT
15,many,TRBD2,TRBV7-8,TRBJ2-7,CASSRRTSGSYEQYF,TGTGCCAGCAGCCGACGGACTAGCGGGAGCTACGAGCAGTACTTC
17,many,TRBD2,TRBV6-1,TRBJ2-3,CASSKGLAGVSTDTQYF,TGTGCCAGCAGTAAGGGACTAGCGGGAGTATCCACAGATACGCAGTATTTT
17,many,TRBD1,TRBV20-1,TRBJ2-6,CSARVGTGDSGANVLTF,TGCAGTGCTAGAGTCGGGACAGGGGACTCTGGGGCCAACGTCCTGACTTTC
12,many,NA,TRBV6-1,TRBJ2-7,CAFPDRIYEQYF,TGTGCCTTCCCGGACAGAATCTACGAGCAGTACTTC
11,many,NA,TRBV7-2,TRBJ1-1,CASHEAAEAFF,TGTGCCAGTCACGAGGCGGCTGAAGCTTTCTTT
15,many,NA,TRBV6-1,TRBJ2-1,CASSPPGVRRNEQFF,TGTGCCAGCAGTCCTCCGGGAGTAAGGAGGAATGAGCAGTTCTTC
14,many,NA,TRBV20-1,TRBJ2-7,CSASELQPAGEQYF,TGCAGTGCTAGTGAACTTCAACCGGCGGGGGAGCAGTACTTC
14,NA,NA,TRBV2,TRBJ2-5,CASSVDSPQETQYF,TGTGCCAGCAGCGTGGACTCCCCCCAAGAGACCCAGTACTTC
17,NA,TRBD1,TRBV4-2,TRBJ2-2,CASSQEVRGRDTGELFF,TGTGCCAGCAGCCAAGAAGTGAGGGGGCGGGACACCGGGGAGCTGTTTTTT
15,many,NA,TRBV4-3,TRBJ2-3,CASSQDRGSTDTQYF,TGCGCCAGCAGCCAAGACCGGGGCTCAACAGATACGCAGTATTTT
14,many,NA,TRBV10-3,TRBJ1-2,CAIRTERVRYGYTF,TGTGCCATCAGAACGGAAAGGGTTAGATATGGCTACACCTTC
12,once,NA,TRBV6-1,TRBJ1-2,CASGRGGSGYTF,TGCGCCAGCGGTAGAGGGGGTTCTGGCTACACCTTC
14,many,TRBD1,TRBV7-2,TRBJ2-7,CASSFLTGLTEQYF,TGTGCCAGCAGCTTCTTGACAGGGTTGACCGAGCAGTACTTC
15,NA,TRBD2,TRBV3-1,TRBJ2-1,CASSQRTSGSYEQFF,TGTGCCAGCAGCCAACGGACTAGCGGGAGTTATGAGCAGTTCTTC
17,NA,NA,TRBV7-2,TRBJ1-6,CDSSLMTVGSYNSPHHF,TGTGACAGCAGCTTAATGACAGTAGGCTCCTATAATTCACCCCACCACTTT
14,NA,TRBD1,TRBV10-2,TRBJ2-2,CASTQGALTGELFF,TGCGCCAGCACTCAGGGGGCCCTCACCGGGGAGCTGTTTTTT